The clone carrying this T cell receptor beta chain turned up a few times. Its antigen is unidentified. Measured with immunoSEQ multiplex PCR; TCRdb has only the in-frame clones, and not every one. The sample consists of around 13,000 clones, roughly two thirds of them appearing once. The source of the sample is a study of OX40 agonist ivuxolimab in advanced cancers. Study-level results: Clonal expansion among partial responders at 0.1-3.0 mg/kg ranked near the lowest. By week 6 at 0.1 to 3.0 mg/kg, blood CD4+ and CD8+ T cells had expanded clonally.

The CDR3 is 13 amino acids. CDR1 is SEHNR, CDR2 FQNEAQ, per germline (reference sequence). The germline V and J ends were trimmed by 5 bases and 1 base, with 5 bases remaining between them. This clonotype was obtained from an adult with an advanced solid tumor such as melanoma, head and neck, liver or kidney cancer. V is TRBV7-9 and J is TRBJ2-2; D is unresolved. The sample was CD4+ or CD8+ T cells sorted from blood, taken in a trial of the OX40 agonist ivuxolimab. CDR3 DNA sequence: TGTGCCAGCAGCCCCGAGAACACCGGGGAGCTGTTTTTT. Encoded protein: CASSPENTGELFF.